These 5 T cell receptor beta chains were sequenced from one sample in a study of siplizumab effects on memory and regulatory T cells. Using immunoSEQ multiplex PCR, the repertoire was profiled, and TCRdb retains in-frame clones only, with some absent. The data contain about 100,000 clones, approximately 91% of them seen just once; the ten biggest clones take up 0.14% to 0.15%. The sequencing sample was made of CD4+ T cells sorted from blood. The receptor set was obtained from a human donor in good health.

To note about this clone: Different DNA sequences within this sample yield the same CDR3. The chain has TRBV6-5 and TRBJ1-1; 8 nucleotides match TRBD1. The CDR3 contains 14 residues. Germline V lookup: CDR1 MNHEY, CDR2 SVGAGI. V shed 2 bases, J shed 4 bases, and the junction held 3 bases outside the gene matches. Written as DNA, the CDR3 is TGTGCCAGCAGTTACCAGGGGGCGAGCACTGAAGCTTTCTTT. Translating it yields CASSYQGASTEAFF.

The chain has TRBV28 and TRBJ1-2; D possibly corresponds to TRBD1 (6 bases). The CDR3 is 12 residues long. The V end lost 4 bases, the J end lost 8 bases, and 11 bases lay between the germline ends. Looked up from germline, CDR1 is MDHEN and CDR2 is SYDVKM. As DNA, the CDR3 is TGTGCCAGCAGTTCTACAGGGCACGGCTACACCTTC. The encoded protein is CASSSTGHGYTF.

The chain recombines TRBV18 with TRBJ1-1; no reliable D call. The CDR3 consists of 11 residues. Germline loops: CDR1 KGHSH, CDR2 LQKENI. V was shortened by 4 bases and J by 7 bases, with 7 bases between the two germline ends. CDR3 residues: CASSLMVEAFF. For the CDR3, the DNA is TGTGCCAGCTCACTAATGGTTGAAGCTTTCTTT.

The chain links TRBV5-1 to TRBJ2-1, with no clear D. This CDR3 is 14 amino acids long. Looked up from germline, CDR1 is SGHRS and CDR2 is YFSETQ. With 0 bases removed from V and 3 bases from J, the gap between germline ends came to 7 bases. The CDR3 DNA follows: TGCGCCAGCAGCTTGGGAGCAAACTACAATGAGCAGTTCTTC. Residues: CASSLGANYNEQFF.

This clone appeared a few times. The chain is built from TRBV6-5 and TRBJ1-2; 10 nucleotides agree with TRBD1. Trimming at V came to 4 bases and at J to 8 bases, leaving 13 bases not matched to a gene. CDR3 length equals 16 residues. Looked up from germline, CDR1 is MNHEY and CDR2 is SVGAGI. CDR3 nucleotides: TGTGCCAGCAGTTCCCCCTCCGGGACAGGGGCGCGGGGCTACACCTTC. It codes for CASSSPSGTGARGYTF.